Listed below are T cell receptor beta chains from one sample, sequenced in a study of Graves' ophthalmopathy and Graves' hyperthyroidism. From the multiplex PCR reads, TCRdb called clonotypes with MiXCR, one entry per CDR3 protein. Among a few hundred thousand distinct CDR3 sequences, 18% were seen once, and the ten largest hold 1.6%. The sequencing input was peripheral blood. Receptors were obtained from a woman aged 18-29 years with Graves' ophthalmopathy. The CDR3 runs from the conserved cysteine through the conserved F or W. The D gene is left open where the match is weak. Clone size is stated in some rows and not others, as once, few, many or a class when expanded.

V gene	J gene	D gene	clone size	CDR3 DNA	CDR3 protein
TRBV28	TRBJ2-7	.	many	TGTGCCAGCAGTTTAATGGGTCTCGGCGACGAGCAGTACTTC	CASSLMGLGDEQYF
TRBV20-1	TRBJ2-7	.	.	TGCAGTGCTAGAGATGGACGCGGAAACTACGAGCAGTACTTC	CSARDGRGNYEQYF
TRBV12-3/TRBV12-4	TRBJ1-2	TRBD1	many	TGTGCCAGCAGTTTCGGACAGGGGGCAAACTATGGCTACACCTTC	CASSFGQGANYGYTF
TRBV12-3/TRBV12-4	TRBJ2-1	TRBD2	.	TGTGCCAGCAGCTCCGGACTAGCGGGAGGTTTCAATGAGCAGTTCTTC	CASSSGLAGGFNEQFF
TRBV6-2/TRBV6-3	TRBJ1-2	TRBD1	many	TGTGCCAGCAGTTATTCTTGGACAGGGGTCGGCTACACCTTC	CASSYSWTGVGYTF
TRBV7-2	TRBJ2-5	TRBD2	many	TGTGCCAGCAGCTTAGGAGCGGGACCCCAGGAGACCCAGTACTTC	CASSLGAGPQETQYF
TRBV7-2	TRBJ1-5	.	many	TGTGCCAGCAGCCCCGGGGATAGCAATCAGCCCCAGCATTTT	CASSPGDSNQPQHF
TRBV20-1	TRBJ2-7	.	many	TGCAGTGCTAGAGAGACAACTACCTACGAGCAGTACTTC	CSARETTTYEQYF
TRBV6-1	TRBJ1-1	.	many	TGTGCCAGCTCGGGACCGAACACTGAAGCTTTCTTT	CASSGPNTEAFF
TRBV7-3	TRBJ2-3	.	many	TGTGCCAGCAGCCCCCCCCCGGGGGGCACGCAGTATTTT	CASSPPPGGTQYF
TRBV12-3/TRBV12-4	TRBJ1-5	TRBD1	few	TGTGCCAGCAGTGCGGACAGGGCTAATCAGCCCCAGCATTTT	CASSADRANQPQHF
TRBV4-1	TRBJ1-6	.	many	TGCGCCAGCAGCCAACCCCAGACGGCTAGCTCCTATAATTCACCCCTCCACTTT	CASSQPQTASSYNSPLHF
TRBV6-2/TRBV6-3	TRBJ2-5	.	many	TGTGCCAGCAATGAGGGGCGAGAGACCCAGTACTTC	CASNEGRETQYF
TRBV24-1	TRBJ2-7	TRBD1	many	TGTGCCACCAGTGAACCTCGACAGGGGTCGTACGAGCAGTACTTC	CATSEPRQGSYEQYF
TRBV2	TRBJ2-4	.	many	TGTGCCAGCAGTAGAGGAGTTCAGTACTTC	CASSRGVQYF
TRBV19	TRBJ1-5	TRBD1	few	TGTGCCAGTAGTAAGACCGGGACAGAGGGCAATCAGCCCCAGCATTTT	CASSKTGTEGNQPQHF
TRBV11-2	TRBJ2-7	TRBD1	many	TGTGCCAGCATCCCACCAGGGACAGGTTACTACGAGCAGTACTTC	CASIPPGTGYYEQYF
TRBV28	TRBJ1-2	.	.	TGTGCCAGCAGTTTCGGTTTCAACAGGAGATCGAACTATGGCTACACCTTC	CASSFGFNRRSNYGYTF
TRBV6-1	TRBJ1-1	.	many	TGTGCCAGCAGTGAAGCGCGAACAGACAGACCTTTTATGAACACTGAAGCTTTCTTT	CASSEARTDRPFMNTEAFF
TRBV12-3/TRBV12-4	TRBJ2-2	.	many	TGTGCCAGCAGTTTGTCAGGCGGGCACGGGGAGCTGTTTTTT	CASSLSGGHGELFF
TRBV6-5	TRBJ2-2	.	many	TGTGCCAGCAGTTACGAGGATTTCACCGGGGAGCTGTTTTTT	CASSYEDFTGELFF
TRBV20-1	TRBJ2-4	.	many	TGCAGTGCTAGTTCCATTTCCGAATACGGCAAAAACATTCAGTACTTC	CSASSISEYGKNIQYF
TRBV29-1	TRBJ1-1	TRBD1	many	TGCAGCGTTGAGTCAGGGGGCACCACTGAAGCTTTCTTT	CSVESGGTTEAFF
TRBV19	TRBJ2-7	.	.	TGTGCCAGTAGTACCGGGACGGTCGGTGCCTACGAGCAGTACTTC	CASSTGTVGAYEQYF
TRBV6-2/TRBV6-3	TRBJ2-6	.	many	TGTGCCAGCGGGTTACGGGGCTCTGGGGCCAACGTCCTGACTTTC	CASGLRGSGANVLTF
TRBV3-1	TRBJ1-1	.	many	TGTGCCAGCAGCCAAGATAGGGCTTCGGGGGGTTTCTTT	CASSQDRASGGFF
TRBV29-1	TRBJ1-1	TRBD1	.	TGCAGCGTGGAGGGGGCCAGCGCTGAAGCCTTCTTT	CSVEGASAEAFF
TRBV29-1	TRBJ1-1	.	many	TGCAGCGTTGTGGGGAGACAGACTGAAGCTTTCTTT	CSVVGRQTEAFF
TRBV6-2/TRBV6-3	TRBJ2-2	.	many	TGTGCCAGCAGTTACTGGAGGGTCCGAACTGTCGGGGAGCTGTTTTTT	CASSYWRVRTVGELFF
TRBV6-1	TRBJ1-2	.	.	TGTGCCAGCAGTGGCAGGGGCCACTATGGCTACACCTTC	CASSGRGHYGYTF
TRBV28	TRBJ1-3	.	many	TGTGCCAGCACAAAGGGGCACAAGCGTACTGGAAACACCATATATTTT	CASTKGHKRTGNTIYF
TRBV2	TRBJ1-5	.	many	TGTGCCAGCAGTGGAGGGGATAGCAATCAGCCCCAGCATTTT	CASSGGDSNQPQHF
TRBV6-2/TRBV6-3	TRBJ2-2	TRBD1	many	TGTGCCAGCAGACAGGGGGCGACGAACACCGGGGAGCTGTTTTTT	CASRQGATNTGELFF
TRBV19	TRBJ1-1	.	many	TGTGCCAGTAGTTCCGGGACGATAGGGACTGAAGCTTTCTTT	CASSSGTIGTEAFF
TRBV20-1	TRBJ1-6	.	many	TGCAGTGCTCTCTTCGTGGGTCTACCCCTCCACTTT	CSALFVGLPLHF
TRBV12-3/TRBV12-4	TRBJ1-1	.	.	TGTGCCAGCAGTTTAACCCGGATGGGGAACACTGAAGCTTTCTTT	CASSLTRMGNTEAFF
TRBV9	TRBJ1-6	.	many	TGTGCCAGCAGCGTTTTGGGGGATAATTCACCCCTCCACTTT	CASSVLGDNSPLHF
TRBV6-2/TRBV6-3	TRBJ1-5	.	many	TGTGCCAGCAGTTACGGGGGGCCCCAGCATTTT	CASSYGGPQHF
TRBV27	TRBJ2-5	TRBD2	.	TGTGCCAGCAGTTTATGGGGTAGCGGGTCGACCCAAGAGACCCAGTACTTC	CASSLWGSGSTQETQYF
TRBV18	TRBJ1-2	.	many	TGTGCCAGCTCACCACTCCGGGACCTCGGTGGCTACACCTTC	CASSPLRDLGGYTF
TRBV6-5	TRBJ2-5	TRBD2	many	TGTGCCAGCAGTTACTCGAGGGGACTAGCGGGCCCGGAGACCCAGTACTTC	CASSYSRGLAGPETQYF
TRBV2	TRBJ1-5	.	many	TGTGCCAGCAGTGATGTGTCACAAGGACAGCCCCAGCATTTT	CASSDVSQGQPQHF
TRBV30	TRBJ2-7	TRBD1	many	TGTGCCTGGAGAGCTCCGGGACAGGGATACGGCGAGCAGTACTTC	CAWRAPGQGYGEQYF
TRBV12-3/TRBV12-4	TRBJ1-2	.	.	TGTGCCAGCAGTTTAGCGGTAGGGTCACCTGGCTACACCTTC	CASSLAVGSPGYTF
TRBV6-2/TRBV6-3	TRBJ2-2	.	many	TGTGCCAGCCACGAGGGCGGGGAGCTGTTTTTT	CASHEGGELFF
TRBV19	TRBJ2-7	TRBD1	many	TGTGCCAGTAGTATGGGACAGGATGGGGTCGAGCAGTACTTC	CASSMGQDGVEQYF
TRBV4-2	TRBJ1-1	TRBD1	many	TGTGCCAGCAGCCGCCTGACAGGGTATACACTGAATGCTTTCTTT	CASSRLTGYTLNAFF
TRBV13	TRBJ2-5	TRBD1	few	TGTACCAGCAGCTTGGACAGGCAAGAGACCCAGTACTTC	CTSSLDRQETQYF
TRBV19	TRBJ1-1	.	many	TGTGCCAGTACCCCGGGGACGGAACCCACTGAAGCTTTCTTT	CASTPGTEPTEAFF
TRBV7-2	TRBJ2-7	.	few	TGTGCCAGCAGCTTAGACTCAGGGGTGGTGAAGCAGTACTTC	CASSLDSGVVKQYF